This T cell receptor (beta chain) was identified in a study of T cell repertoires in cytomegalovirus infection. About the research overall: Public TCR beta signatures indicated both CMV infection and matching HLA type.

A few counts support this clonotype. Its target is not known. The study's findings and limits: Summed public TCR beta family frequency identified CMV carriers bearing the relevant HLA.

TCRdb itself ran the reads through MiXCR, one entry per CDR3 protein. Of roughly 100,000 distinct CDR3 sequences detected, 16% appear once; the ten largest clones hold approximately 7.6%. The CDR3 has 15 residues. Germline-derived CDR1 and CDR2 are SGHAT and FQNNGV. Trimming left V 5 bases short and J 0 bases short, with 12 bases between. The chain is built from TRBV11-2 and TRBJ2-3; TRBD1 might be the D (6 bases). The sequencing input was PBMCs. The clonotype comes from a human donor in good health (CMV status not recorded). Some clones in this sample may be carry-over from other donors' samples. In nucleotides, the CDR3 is TGTGCCAGCAGCCTAGGACAGCGTAGCACAGATACGCAGTATTTT. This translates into CASSLGQRSTDTQYF.